Shown below are 14 T cell receptor beta chains from a single sample sequenced in a study of identical twins. TCRdb itself ran the 5' RACE reads through MiXCR, one entry per CDR3 protein. Of 300,000 or so distinct CDR3 sequences listed, less than 9.5% are singletons. This same sample was also taken into another study, of yellow fever vaccine responses in identical twins.

The sequenced sample was CD8+ T cells sorted from blood. These receptors were taken from a woman aged 18-29 years in good health.

The chain employs TRBV28 and TRBJ2-7; D is possibly TRBD1 or TRBD2 (5 bases each). The CDR3 length is 13 residues. The V gene lost 11 bases and the J gene lost 0 bases, with 14 bases spanning the gap. Germline V lookup: CDR1 MDHEN, CDR2 SYDVKM. The CDR3 reads CARRDRSSYEQYF. For the CDR3, the DNA is TGTGCCCGCCGGGACCGGAGCTCCTACGAGCAGTACTTC.

This clonotype was picked up many times. This chain links TRBV28 with TRBJ2-2; perhaps D is TRBD1 or TRBD2 (5 bases each). The CDR3 sequence is 18 residues long. Germline V lookup: CDR1 MDHEN, CDR2 SYDVKM. V dropped 5 bases and J dropped 3 bases, with 22 bases sitting between them. DNA of the CDR3: TGTGCCAGCAGTACCCCCCCGGGGCTAGAGAAGGACACCGGGGAGCTGTTTTTT. Its protein is CASSTPPGLEKDTGELFF. Full variable domain (remainder filled in from reference TRBV28 and TRBJ2-2): DVKVTQSSRYLVKRTGEKVFLECVQDMDHENMFWYRQDPGLGLRLIYFSYDVKMKEKGDIPEGYSVSREKKERFSLILESASTNQTSMYLCASSTPPGLEKDTGELFFGEGSRLTVL.

This clonotype was counted ten times or more. This chain connects TRBV11-1 to TRBJ1-2; no reliable D call. Germline values: CDR1 SGHAT, CDR2 FQDESV (reference sequence). The CDR3 is 18 residues long. The V and J ends lost 5 bases and 1 base respectively, with 23 bases between them. The CDR3 sequence is CASSLPLFGRVNNYGYTF. In nucleotides, the CDR3 is TGTGCCAGCAGCCTTCCCCTTTTTGGGCGAGTAAATAACTATGGCTACACCTTC.

Only a few counts were recorded for this clonotype. The chain is built from TRBV5-5 and TRBJ1-1; D uncertain. The CDR3 loop spans 12 amino acids. Per germline, CDR1 SGHKS and CDR2 YYEKEE (reference sequence). Trimming shortened V by 7 bases and J by 7 bases, and 14 bases separated the two germline ends. Here the CDR3 DNA reads TGTGCCAGCGCTCCACGGGATAATGAAGCTTTCTTT. This translates into CASAPRDNEAFF.

This clonotype was found many times. The gene calls are TRBV20-1 and TRBJ2-1; D remains ambiguous. V lost 3 bases to trimming and J lost 0 bases, with 9 bases between them. Germline V gene lookup returns CDR1 DFQATT and CDR2 SNEGSKA (reference sequence). The CDR3 runs to 14 residues. Written as DNA, the CDR3 is TGCAGTGCTAGTATCCTGGACTCCTACAATGAGCAGTTCTTC. Amino acid sequence: CSASILDSYNEQFF.

V gene TRBV19 combines with J gene TRBJ1-5; no firm D call. Germline CDR1 is LNHDA and CDR2 is SQIVND (reference sequence). The CDR3 sequence is 13 residues long. V was shortened by 1 base and J by 3 bases, with 4 bases between the two germline ends. This chain's CDR3 is CASSIGFNQPQHF. DNA of the CDR3: TGTGCCAGTAGTATAGGATTCAATCAGCCCCAGCATTTT.

This clonotype was seen a handful of times. V usage is TRBV24-1 and J usage is TRBJ2-2, with D possibly being TRBD2 (5 bases). Germline assignment: CDR1 KGHDR and CDR2 SFDVKD. The CDR3 is made up of 13 amino acids. Trimming took off 1 base at V and 7 bases at J, with 6 bases between the two ends. As DNA, the CDR3 is TGTGCCACCAGTGATTTACGGGGCGGGGAGCTGTTTTTT. This codes for CATSDLRGGELFF.

This clonotype was counted a few times. V and J are TRBV28 and TRBJ2-7; D not certain. The CDR3 extends over 14 amino acids. Trimming shortened V by 2 bases and J by 5 bases, and 13 bases separated the two germline ends. The germline CDR1 and CDR2 sequences are MDHEN and SYDVKM. The DNA of the CDR3 is TGTGCCAGCAGTTTAGAATACTTCCCCAACGAGCAGTACTTC. This sequence encodes CASSLEYFPNEQYF.

This clonotype was detected a few times. The rearrangement uses TRBV7-9 and TRBJ2-7; 7 bases are a match to TRBD1. Trimming cost V 1 base and J 5 bases; bases outside gene matches: 5. The CDR3 covers 14 residues. CDR1 SEHNR and CDR2 FQNEAQ come from the germline V gene (reference sequence). The CDR3 spells CASSLGGTDDEQYF. The CDR3 DNA sequence: TGTGCCAGCAGCTTAGGGGGGACAGACGACGAGCAGTACTTC.

The gene calls are TRBV29-1 and TRBJ2-1, with 12 bases fitting TRBD2. V shed 2 bases and J 7 bases; nucleotides not matched to a gene: 3. Per germline, CDR1 SQVTM and CDR2 ANQGSEA. This CDR3 comprises 14 residues. CDR3 DNA sequence: TGCAGCGTTGAACTAGCGGGAGGGGTGAATGAGCAGTTCTTC. This translates into CSVELAGGVNEQFF.

The CDR3 protein is CATSNPGQGTYEQYF. The CDR3 bases are TGTGCCACCAGCAACCCGGGACAGGGAACCTACGAGCAGTACTTC. The V and J genes are TRBV15 and TRBJ2-7; 9 bases line up with TRBD1. This CDR3 is built from 15 residues. CDR1 and CDR2 (germline): LNHNV, YYDKDF (reference sequence). Germline trimming cut 4 bases from V and 2 bases from J; bases unmatched to any gene: 6.

This clonotype was observed many times. The genes are TRBV28 and TRBJ2-7; TRBD2 aligns across 8 bases. The CDR3 consists of 14 residues. Germline loops: CDR1 MDHEN, CDR2 SYDVKM. J gave up 6 bases and V 2 bases, and 6 bases lay outside the gene matches. As DNA, the CDR3 is TGTGCCAGCAGTTTACTCGCGGGAGGTTCCGAGCAGTACTTC. This codes for CASSLLAGGSEQYF.

This chain uses TRBV7-2 with TRBJ1-4, with a possible D match to TRBD1 (5 bases). The V gene lost 1 base and the J gene lost 5 bases, with 11 bases spanning the gap. The CDR3 extends over 15 amino acids. CDR1 is SGHTA, CDR2 FQGNSA, per germline. The chain's CDR3 is CASSLGGSRNEKLFF. CDR3 bases: TGTGCCAGCAGCTTAGGGGGGTCACGCAATGAAAAACTGTTTTTT.

This clonotype was detected ten times or more. The junction departs from the called germline gene at one end, perhaps through a read error. This rearrangement joins TRBV27 to TRBJ2-1, with a weak D call TRBD2 (5 bases). Germline CDR1 MNHEY, CDR2 SMNVEV (reference sequence). The CDR3 spans 15 residues. In nucleotides, the CDR3 is TGTGCCAGCAGTTTCGCAGGACTCTCCTCCAATGAGCAGTTCTTC. Translation: CASSFAGLSSNEQFF.